This TCR beta chain was retrieved from a study of monozygotic twins with inflammatory bowel disease. Study-wide results and caveats: Comparison of concordant versus discordant twins revealed no difference in repertoire similarity, possibly due to limited power. The existence of one strong signal or clonotype linked to IBD lacked support.

Roughly 3,500 ng of total RNA went into each TCR library. TCRdb re-called the 5' RACE reads; every CDR3 protein appears as one record, without DNA. Here the sample table reports roughly 140,000 distinct CDR3 sequences. Concerning this clonotype: Its antigen is unidentified.

The CDR3 contains 13 residues. The germline gives CDR1 SGHRS, CDR2 YFSETQ. V gene TRBV5-1 combines with J gene TRBJ2-1. This receptor was obtained from a human donor with ulcerative colitis or Crohn's disease, or a healthy co-twin of an affected twin (not recorded which). The sample consisted of blood. The CDR3 loop reads CASSFVPINEQFF.